The entry that follows covers one T cell receptor beta chain sequence. Per the original methods: Reference gene primer amplification gave estimated nucleated cell counts. TCRdb's table, derived via immunoSEQ multiplex PCR, lists solely in-frame clones and lacks some. The DNA gave D and trimming, while V, J and clone size come from that table. In the table there are tens of thousands of clones, approximately 85% of which are singletons. With V trimmed by 5 bases and J by 0 bases, 10 bases remained unmatched. This CDR3 comprises 17 residues. Per the germline V gene, CDR1 is LNHDA and CDR2 is SQIVND (reference sequence). This sample was taken from a study of blood T cell repertoires in COVID-19. At the level of the study: COVID-19 samples collected from the United States, Italy and Spain covered acute and convalescent phases. The analysed material was cDNA or gDNA that came from T cells, B-cell-depleted T cells, or PBMCs.

Sequencing used peripheral blood. This TCR was recovered from a human donor with acute or convalescent COVID-19. The donor label of this sample is uncertain. The chain joins TRBV19 to TRBJ2-3; TRBD1 matches 8 bases. The CDR3 loop is CASSSPRTGHSTDTQYF. As DNA, the CDR3 is TGTGCCAGTAGTTCACCCCGGACAGGGCATAGCACAGATACGCAGTATTTT. Combining the CDR3 with reference TRBV19 and TRBJ2-3 gives the whole variable domain DGGITQSPKYLFRKEGQNVTLSCEQNLNHDAMYWYRQDPGQGLRLIYYSQIVNDFQKGDIAEGYSVSREKKESFPLTVTSAQKNPTAFYLCASSSPRTGHSTDTQYFGPGTRLTVL.